This T cell receptor beta chain appears in the sequencing data of a study of regulatory T cells in long-lasting Graves disease. Time point here: persistent/refractory GD, antithyroid drugs over 5 years with positive TRAb. The TCR library was made from RNA that had been extracted from PBMCs in TRIzol. Approximately 8.6-milliliter peripheral blood samples went into EDTA tubes. This CDR3 has 13 residues. Trimming took 3 bases from V and 0 from J, leaving 3 bases between them. Germline-derived CDR1 and CDR2 are GTSNPN and SVGIG (reference sequence). Relying on iRepertoire HTBI primers and Arm-PCR of CDR3 regions, the team built TCR beta libraries. TCRdb re-analysed the multiplex PCR reads in MiXCR, keeping a single row per CDR3 protein. The sample records roughly 360,000 distinct CDR3 sequences, around 23% being singletons.

This chain uses TRBV30 with TRBJ2-6, with no clear D. The sample here was peripheral blood mononuclear cells (PBMCs), taken when the disease was refractory, from a patient treated with antithyroid drugs. This TCR was recovered from a woman between 40 and 50 years old with Graves disease. DNA of the CDR3: TGTGCCTGGAGCGACTCTGGGGCCAACGTCCTGACTTTC. It encodes CAWSDSGANVLTF. The full variable domain, its missing parts supplied by reference TRBV30 and TRBJ2-6, is SQTIHQWPATLVQPVGSPLSLECTVEGTSNPNLYWYRQAAGRGLQLLFYSVGIGQISSEVPQNLSASRPQDRQFILSSKKLLLSDSGFYLCAWSDSGANVLTFGAGSRLTVL.